One T cell receptor beta chain is described in this entry. Antigen unknown. This CDR3 has 14 amino acids. V lost 4 bases, J lost 2 bases, and 12 bases lay in between. Germline CDR1 reads SGHTA; CDR2 reads FQGNSA. The sample comes from a study of T cell responses to AZD1222 COVID-19 vaccine. Study-level points and caveats: The study identified only six AZD1222 recipients as seropositive at baseline.

Measured with immunoSEQ multiplex PCR; TCRdb has only the in-frame clones, and not every one. The table includes some 180,000 clones, under 95% detected once. This sequence was found in an adult who received the AZD1222 COVID-19 vaccine. This chain joins TRBV7-2 and TRBJ2-7, with D tentatively TRBD2 (6 bases). The sample in question was peripheral blood, obtained 28 days after the second AZD1222 dose. The CDR3 DNA sequence: TGTGCCAGCAGCTCCGGGACTCCCCCCTACGAGCAGTACTTC. It yields the protein CASSSGTPPYEQYF.